A single sample is the source of the 14 T cell receptor beta chains below, sequenced in a study of regulatory T cells in long-lasting Graves disease. The sample's time point: persistent/refractory GD, antithyroid drugs over 5 years with positive TRAb. PBMC-extracted RNA yielded the TCR library. HTBI primers from iRepertoire and Arm-PCR of CDR3 regions yielded the TCR beta libraries. TCRdb recomputed calls from the multiplex PCR reads with MiXCR, one row per CDR3 protein. Among around 450,000 distinct CDR3 sequences, 20% to 25% were seen once, and the ten largest hold 6.5% to 9%. Sequencing was performed on peripheral blood mononuclear cells (PBMCs), taken when the disease was refractory, from a patient treated with antithyroid drugs. The receptors here all came from a female donor with Graves disease.

This clonotype was recorded many times. The chain couples TRBV28 to TRBJ2-7, with 7 bases matching TRBD1. Germline CDR1 and CDR2: MDHEN and SYDVKM. The CDR3 contains 14 residues. V trimming: 7 bases; J trimming: 0 bases; junction bases outside the gene matches: 6. Here the CDR3 reads CASTTGTVSYEQYF. For the CDR3, the DNA is TGTGCCAGCACCACCGGGACAGTCTCCTACGAGCAGTACTTC.

About this clonotype itself: A much more abundant neighbour one base away suggests this may be a read error. The chain joins TRBV28 to TRBJ2-7, with TRBD1 matching 7 bases. V trimming: 10 bases; J trimming: 3 bases; junction bases outside the gene matches: 12. This CDR3 spans 14 amino acids. In germline, CDR1 is MDHEN, CDR2 SYDVKM. The CDR3 here is CATHSGGLGYEQYF. In nucleotides, the CDR3 is TGTGCCACACACTCAGGGGGTTTGGGCTACGAGCAGTACTTC.

This clonotype has only a few counts. The chain couples TRBV7-9 to TRBJ2-7, with 10 bases identical to TRBD2. The germline CDR1 and CDR2 sequences are SEHNR and FQNEAQ (reference sequence). The CDR3 is 16 amino acids. V lost 3 bases, J lost 0 bases, and 5 bases stayed unmatched. The CDR3 loop is CASSLSTSGPSYEQYF. The DNA of the CDR3 is TGTGCCAGCAGCTTGTCGACTAGCGGGCCCTCCTACGAGCAGTACTTC.

The rearrangement links TRBV10-3 to TRBJ2-7; possibly TRBD2 for D (6 bases). With 5 bases removed from V and 3 bases from J, the gap between germline ends came to 11 bases. Germline values: CDR1 ENHRY, CDR2 SYGVKD. The CDR3 totals 13 residues. The CDR3: CAISPRDFYEQYF. The CDR3 nucleotides read TGTGCCATCAGTCCCCGGGACTTCTACGAGCAGTACTTC.

This chain's CDR3 is CAISSEASQGGPQHF. The CDR3, as DNA: TGTGCCATCAGTTCAGAGGCGTCCCAGGGAGGGCCCCAGCATTTT. The chain couples TRBV10-3 to TRBJ1-5; D might be TRBD1 (5 bases). The ends were cut back, 5 bases at V and 9 bases at J, with 20 bases in the middle. The germline CDR1 and CDR2 sequences are ENHRY and SYGVKD. This CDR3 comprises 15 residues.

This clonotype was seen many times. This chain links TRBV10-3 with TRBJ1-4; D possibly corresponds to TRBD1 (5 bases). CDR1 ENHRY and CDR2 SYGVKD come from the germline V gene. This CDR3 has 17 residues. Trimming stripped 2 bases from V and 8 bases from J, with 21 bases between. CDR3 loop: CAISEKAIRDGVEKLFF. The DNA of the CDR3 is TGTGCCATCAGTGAGAAGGCTATCCGGGACGGGGTGGAAAAACTGTTTTTT.

This clonotype was counted many times. The gene calls are TRBV13 and TRBJ2-5; 13 bases agree with TRBD2. Germline V lookup: CDR1 PRHDT, CDR2 FYEKMQ (reference sequence). CDR3 length: 16 amino acids. The junction had 8 bases not matched to a gene; V was cut back by 3 bases and J by 7 bases. CDR3 sequence (DNA): TGTGCCAGCAGCTTGGGGACTAGCGGGACCTCGGGGACCCAGTACTTC. Encoded protein: CASSLGTSGTSGTQYF.

This clonotype was recorded many times. The genes are TRBV7-9 and TRBJ1-4; 10 bases match TRBD1. The CDR3 has 13 residues. Germline-derived CDR1 and CDR2 are SEHNR and FQNEAQ (reference sequence). V was pared by 3 bases and J by 10 bases, with 2 bases of the junction left unmatched. In nucleotides, the CDR3 is TGTGCCAGCAGCTTGGGGGACAGGGGAAAACTGTTTTTT. This translates into CASSLGDRGKLFF.

The chain uses TRBV19 and TRBJ2-5, with D perhaps given as TRBD1 or TRBD2 (6 bases each). Germline CDR1 LNHDA, CDR2 SQIVND (reference sequence). The CDR3 is 13 amino acids. The germline V and J ends were trimmed by 3 bases and 4 bases, with 9 bases remaining between them. The CDR3 DNA sequence: TGTGCCAGTAGTATTCGGGGGCGAGAGACCCAGTACTTC. This gives the protein CASSIRGRETQYF.

A few counts support this clonotype. This chain uses TRBV24-1 with TRBJ2-1; 8 bases line up with TRBD2. The V segment lost 5 bases and the J segment 0 bases; nucleotides outside the gene matches: 8. The CDR3 runs to 17 residues. The germline V gene has CDR1 KGHDR and CDR2 SFDVKD. CDR3 residues: CATSGAGGTSSYNEQFF. CDR3 DNA sequence: TGTGCCACCAGTGGGGCGGGAGGTACCAGCTCCTACAATGAGCAGTTCTTC.

Worth noting for this clonotype: At one of its ends the junction is not consistent with the germline gene, which may arise from a read error. The V and J genes are TRBV7-9 and TRBJ1-1, with D maybe TRBD1 (5 bases). In germline, CDR1 is SEHNR, CDR2 FQNEAQ (reference sequence). This CDR3 contains 14 residues. Written as DNA, the CDR3 is TGTGCCAACAGCTTAGGTGCAGGGAGCACTGAAGCTTTCTTT. The encoded protein is CANSLGAGSTEAFF.

J is TRBJ1-1 and V is TRBV29-1, with D tentatively TRBD1 (5 bases). The CDR3 sequence is 14 residues long. Germline V gene data show CDR1 as SQVTM and CDR2 as ANQGSEA. V was shortened by 1 base and J by 4 bases, with 13 bases between the two germline ends. CDR3 amino acids: CSVEAFPGVTEAFF. DNA for the CDR3: TGCAGCGTTGAAGCCTTCCCGGGGGTCACTGAAGCTTTCTTT.

This clonotype was recorded at least ten times. This chain uses TRBV28 with TRBJ2-2; TRBD1 matches 9 bases. This CDR3 contains 14 residues. J gave up 6 bases and V 6 bases, and 5 bases lay outside the gene matches. Looked up from germline, CDR1 is MDHEN and CDR2 is SYDVKM. DNA of the CDR3: TGTGCCAGCAGCCGAAGGGACAGGGCCGGGGAGCTGTTTTTT. It yields the protein CASSRRDRAGELFF. Full variable domain (missing parts from reference TRBV28 and TRBJ2-2): DVKVTQSSRYLVKRTGEKVFLECVQDMDHENMFWYRQDPGLGLRLIYFSYDVKMKEKGDIPEGYSVSREKKERFSLILESASTNQTSMYLCASSRRDRAGELFFGEGSRLTVL.

A few counts support this clonotype. The rearrangement links TRBV2 to TRBJ2-3, with D unresolved. The CDR3 extends over 15 amino acids. Germline V gene data show CDR1 as SNHLY and CDR2 as FYNNEI. Trimming cost V 6 bases and J 1 base, with 14 bases left between them. The CDR3 DNA is TGTGCCAGCAGAGCAACTCCGATCCGCACAGATACGCAGTATTTT. Residues: CASRATPIRTDTQYF. Full variable domain (outside the CDR3, taken from reference TRBV2 and TRBJ2-3): EPEVTQTPSHQVTQMGQEVILRCVPISNHLYFYWYRQILGQKVEFLVSFYNNEISEKSEIFDDQFSVERPDGSNFTLKIRSTKLEDSAMYFCASRATPIRTDTQYFGPGTRLTVL.